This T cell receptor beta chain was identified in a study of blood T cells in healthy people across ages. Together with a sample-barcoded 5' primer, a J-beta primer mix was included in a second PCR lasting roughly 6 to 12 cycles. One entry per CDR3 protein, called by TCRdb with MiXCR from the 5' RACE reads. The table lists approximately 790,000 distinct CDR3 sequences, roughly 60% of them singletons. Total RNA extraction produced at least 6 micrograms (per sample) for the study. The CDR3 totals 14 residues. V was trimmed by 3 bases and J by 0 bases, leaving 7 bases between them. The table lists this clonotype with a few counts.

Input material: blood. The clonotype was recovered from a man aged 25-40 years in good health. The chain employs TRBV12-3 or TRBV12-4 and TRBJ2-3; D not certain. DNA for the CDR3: TGTGCCAGCAGTTTTGACCCGAGCACAGATACGCAGTATTTT. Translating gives CASSFDPSTDTQYF.